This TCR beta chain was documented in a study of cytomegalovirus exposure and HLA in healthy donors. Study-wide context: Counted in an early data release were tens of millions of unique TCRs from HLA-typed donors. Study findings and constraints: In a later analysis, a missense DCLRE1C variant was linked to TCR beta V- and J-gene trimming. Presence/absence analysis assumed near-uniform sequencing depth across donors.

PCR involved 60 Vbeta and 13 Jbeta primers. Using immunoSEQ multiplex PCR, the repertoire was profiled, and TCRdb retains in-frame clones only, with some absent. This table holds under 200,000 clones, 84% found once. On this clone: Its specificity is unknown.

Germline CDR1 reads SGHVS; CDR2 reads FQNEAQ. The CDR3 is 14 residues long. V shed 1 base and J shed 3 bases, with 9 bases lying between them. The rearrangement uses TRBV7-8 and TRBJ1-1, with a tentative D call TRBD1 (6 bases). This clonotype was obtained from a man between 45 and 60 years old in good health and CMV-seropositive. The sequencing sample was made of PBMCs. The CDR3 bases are TGTGCCAGCAGCTTAGACAGGGTGTACACTGAAGCTTTCTTT. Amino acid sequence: CASSLDRVYTEAFF.